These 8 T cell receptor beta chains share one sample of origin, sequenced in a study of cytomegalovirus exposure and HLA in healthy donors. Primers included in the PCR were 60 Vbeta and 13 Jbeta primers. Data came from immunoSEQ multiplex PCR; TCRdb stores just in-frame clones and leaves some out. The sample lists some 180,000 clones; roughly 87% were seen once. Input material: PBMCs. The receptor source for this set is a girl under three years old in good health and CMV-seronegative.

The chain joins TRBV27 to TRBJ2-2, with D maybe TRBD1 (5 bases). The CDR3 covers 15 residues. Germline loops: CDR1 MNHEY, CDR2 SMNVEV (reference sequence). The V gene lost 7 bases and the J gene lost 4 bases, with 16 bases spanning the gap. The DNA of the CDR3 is TGTGCCAGCATGAAGGGGTTCATTTTCACCGGGGAGCTGTTTTTT. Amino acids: CASMKGFIFTGELFF.

The CDR3 loop reads CASRLEGLGIRYEQYF. The CDR3 nucleotides read TGTGCAAGTCGCTTAGAGGGACTAGGGATTCGCTACGAGCAGTACTTC. The chain recombines TRBV12-2 with TRBJ2-7; the table names TRBD2, a call not compared with the DNA. TRBV12-2 is termed a pseudogene. The CDR3 length is 16 residues.

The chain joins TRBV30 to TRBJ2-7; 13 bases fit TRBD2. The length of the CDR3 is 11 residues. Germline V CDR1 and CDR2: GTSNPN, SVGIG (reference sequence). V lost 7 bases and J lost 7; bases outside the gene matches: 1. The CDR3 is CASGLAGEQYF. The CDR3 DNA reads TGTGCCTCGGGACTAGCGGGGGAGCAGTACTTC.

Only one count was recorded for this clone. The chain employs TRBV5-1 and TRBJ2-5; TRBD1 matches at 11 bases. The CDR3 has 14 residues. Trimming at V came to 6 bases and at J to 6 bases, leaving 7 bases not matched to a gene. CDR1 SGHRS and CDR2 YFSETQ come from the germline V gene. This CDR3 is CASNGQGASKTQYF. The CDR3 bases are TGCGCCAGCAACGGACAGGGGGCATCTAAGACCCAGTACTTC.

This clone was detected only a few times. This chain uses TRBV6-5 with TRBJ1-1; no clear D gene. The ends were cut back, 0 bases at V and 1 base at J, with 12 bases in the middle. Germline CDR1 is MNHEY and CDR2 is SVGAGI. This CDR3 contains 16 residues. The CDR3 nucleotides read TGTGCCAGCAGTTACTCGTTGCTATTCAAGAACACTGAAGCTTTCTTT. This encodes CASSYSLLFKNTEAFF.

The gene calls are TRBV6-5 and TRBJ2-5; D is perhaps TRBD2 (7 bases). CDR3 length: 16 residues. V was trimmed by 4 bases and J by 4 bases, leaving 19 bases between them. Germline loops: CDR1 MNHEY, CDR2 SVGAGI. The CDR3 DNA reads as TGTGCCAGCAGTTTTAGGGTGGGAGGGGGGGTAGAGACCCAGTACTTC. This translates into CASSFRVGGGVETQYF.

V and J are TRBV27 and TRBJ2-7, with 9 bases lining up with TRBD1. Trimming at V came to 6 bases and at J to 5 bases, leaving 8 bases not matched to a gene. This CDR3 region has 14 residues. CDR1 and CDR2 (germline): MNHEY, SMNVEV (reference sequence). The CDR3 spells CASSKDRGLDEQYF. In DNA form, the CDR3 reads TGTGCCAGCAGCAAGGACAGGGGATTAGACGAGCAGTACTTC.

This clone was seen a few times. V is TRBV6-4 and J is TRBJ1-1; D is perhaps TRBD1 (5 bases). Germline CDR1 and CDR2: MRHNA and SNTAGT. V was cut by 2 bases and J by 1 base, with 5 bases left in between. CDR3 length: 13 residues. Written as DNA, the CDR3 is TGTGCCAGCAGTGACGGGGCGAACACTGAAGCTTTCTTT. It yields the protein CASSDGANTEAFF.